This T cell receptor beta chain is from a study of human T cells and chemical hapten exposure. Time point in this sample: patch test 1, 2 weeks after DPC sensitization. The treatment was: therapeutic diphenylcyclopropenone sensitization with weekly scalp DPC. Patch tests were applied only after blood draws. This CDR3 spans 16 amino acids. Trimming left V 5 bases short and J 1 base short, with 18 bases between. Germline loops: CDR1 SGHAT, CDR2 FQNNGV. TCRdb called the RACE reads again in MiXCR, with one record for every CDR3 protein. The data show about 120,000 distinct CDR3 sequences, 12% to 15% seen once.

V is TRBV11-2 and J is TRBJ2-7, with a tentative D call TRBD1 (7 bases). The sequence was collected from a man between 18 and 29 years old with alopecia areata. Some clones in this sample may be carry-over from other donors' samples. Sequenced material: whole blood, taken in connection with sensitization to the hapten diphenylcyclopropenone (DPC). CDR3 sequence: CASSRTPAGGSYEQYF. The CDR3 nucleotides are TGTGCCAGCAGCCGGACGCCGGCAGGGGGGTCCTACGAGCAGTACTTC.